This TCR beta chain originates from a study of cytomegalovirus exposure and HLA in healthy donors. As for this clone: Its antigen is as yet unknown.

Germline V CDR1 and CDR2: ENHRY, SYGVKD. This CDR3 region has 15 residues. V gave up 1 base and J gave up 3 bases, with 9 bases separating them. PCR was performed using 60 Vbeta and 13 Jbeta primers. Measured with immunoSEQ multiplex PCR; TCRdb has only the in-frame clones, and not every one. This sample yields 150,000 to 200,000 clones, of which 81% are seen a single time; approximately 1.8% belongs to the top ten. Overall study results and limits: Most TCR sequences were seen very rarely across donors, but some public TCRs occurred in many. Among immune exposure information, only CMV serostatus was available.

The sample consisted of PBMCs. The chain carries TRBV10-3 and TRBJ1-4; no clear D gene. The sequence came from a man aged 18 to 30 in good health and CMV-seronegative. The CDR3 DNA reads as TGTGCCATCAGTGAGTTCGCCGGTTCTAATGAAAAACTGTTTTTT. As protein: CAISEFAGSNEKLFF.